This T cell receptor (beta chain) was identified in a study of cytomegalovirus exposure and HLA in healthy donors. V lost 1 base and J lost 0, with 10 bases in between. The CDR3 has 16 amino acids. Germline V gene sequence: CDR1 LNHDA, CDR2 SQIVND (reference sequence). The approximately 120-subject validation cohort, separate from the approximately 670-subject first cohort, included the donors. Some clones are missing from TCRdb's copy, which holds only in-frame ones; the method was immunoSEQ multiplex PCR. The sample includes about 130,000 clones, about 91% of them seen just once. Study-wide findings and caveats: Listed as cytomegalovirus-associated were 164 TCR beta chains. Researchers reported that a few CMV-associated chains were confirmed in vitro as CMV antigen-specific. The TCR clusters that emerged in the first cohort tended, a later analysis found, to co-occur in the 120 or so validation repertoires.

As to this clone: What it binds is not known.

Sequences were obtained from PBMCs. This clonotype originated in a woman aged 18-35 years in good health and CMV-seronegative. The chain uses TRBV19 and TRBJ2-1, with TRBD2 as a possible D gene (6 bases). DNA for the CDR3: TGTGCCAGTAGTATAGTGGGGGGTCTCTCCTACAATGAGCAGTTCTTC. Protein product: CASSIVGGLSYNEQFF.